Sequencing of this TCR beta chain was carried out in a study of cytomegalovirus exposure and HLA in healthy donors. There are 12 residues in the CDR3. Germline V CDR1 and CDR2: SGHNT, YYREEE (reference sequence). The germline V and J ends were trimmed by 0 bases and 4 bases, with 4 bases remaining between them. This clone was detected only a few times. Its antigen is unknown. In the PCR, 60 Vbeta and 13 Jbeta primers were used. Clones were sequenced by immunoSEQ multiplex PCR, and TCRdb holds only the in-frame ones, with some missing. The table has 150,000 to 200,000 clones, roughly four fifths seen once; the top ten hold roughly 1.5%. The donors gave bone marrow, and they were healthy. Findings and caveats of the study: Segments of the TCR beta V type were, in most cases, productive about 87% or about 30% of the time in an earlier analysis.

The receptor was derived from a man between 50 and 59 years old in good health and CMV-seronegative. The chain is built from TRBV5-4 and TRBJ1-1; D ambiguous. The source material was PBMCs. CDR3: CASSLVSTEAFF. The CDR3 DNA sequence: TGTGCCAGCAGCTTGGTGAGCACTGAAGCTTTCTTT.